This T cell receptor beta chain was obtained from a study of CD8 T cells in ankylosing spondylitis. Study-wide points: The authors reported significant enrichment of disease-linked clones in matched ankylosing spondylitis synovial fluid.

This clonotype was recorded at least ten times. Antigen specificity is unknown. This CDR3 has 15 residues. Trimming pared 4 bases from V and 2 bases from J, leaving 13 bases between. Making use of molecular barcodes, quantitative 5'-RACE generated TCR beta libraries. MiXCR, applied by TCRdb to the 5' RACE reads, yields one record per CDR3 protein. The top ten clones hold 25% to 30% of a sample with more than 150,000 distinct CDR3 sequences, 9.5% to 13% of them seen once. The receptor was isolated from a male donor with ankylosing spondylitis or in good health (not recorded which). The V call is TRBV12-3 or TRBV12-4, the J call TRBJ2-3; D call uncertain. The sample was blood, either unsorted or a sorted T cell fraction (not recorded which). Here the CDR3 DNA reads TGTGCCAGCAGTTCCGGCCCGAGTTCCACAGATACGCAGTATTTT. Translating gives CASSSGPSSTDTQYF.